The 25 T cell receptor beta chains given below trace back to one sample, sequenced in a study of monozygotic twins with inflammatory bowel disease. TCRdb re-analyzed the 5' RACE reads; it lists each CDR3 protein once, without DNA. Here the sample table reports some 160,000 distinct CDR3 sequences. The specimen was blood. The receptor source for this set is a human donor with ulcerative colitis or Crohn's disease, or a healthy co-twin of an affected twin (not recorded which).

The V and J genes are TRBV25-1 and TRBJ2-7; checking the TCRdb D call of TRBD2 is not possible without DNA. Germline V lookup: CDR1 MGHDK, CDR2 SYGVNS. The CDR3 spans 13 residues. The CDR3 sequence is CASSGAGFYEQYF.

The chain recombines TRBV29-1 with TRBJ2-3; TCRdb's D call of TRBD1 is untestable without DNA. This CDR3 spans 16 amino acids. CDR1 is SQVTM and CDR2 is ANQGSEA in the germline V gene. CDR3 loop: CSARRDREVTTDTQYF.

The chain joins TRBV18 to TRBJ1-6. CDR1 is KGHSH and CDR2 is LQKENI in the germline V gene. The CDR3 is 15 amino acids. CDR3 region: CASSPHGGQDSPLHF.

The chain is built from TRBV7-6 and TRBJ2-7. CDR1 is SGHVS and CDR2 is FNYEAQ in the germline V gene. The length of the CDR3 is 14 residues. The CDR3 is CASSLGGLSYEQYF.

The chain links TRBV30 to TRBJ1-1; TCRdb calls TRBD1, which cannot be checked without DNA. CDR3 size: 14 residues. Germline CDR1 and CDR2: GTSNPN and SVGIG (reference sequence). CDR3 sequence: CAWSLGGKDTEAFF.

The genes are TRBV6-2 or TRBV6-3 and TRBJ2-1; the TCRdb call, TRBD1, lacks DNA for checking. The length of the CDR3 is 15 residues. Germline V gives CDR1 MNHEY, CDR2 SVGEGT. The CDR3 reads CASRPLGGIYNEQFF.

The rearrangement uses TRBV20-1 and TRBJ1-2; TCRdb calls TRBD1, which cannot be checked without DNA. The CDR3 totals 15 residues. Per the germline V gene, CDR1 is DFQATT and CDR2 is SNEGSKA (reference sequence). The CDR3 sequence is CSAGAAGEPFYGYTF.

The CDR3 loop reads CSARVTSYEQYF. J is TRBJ2-7 and V is TRBV20-1. The CDR3 has 12 residues. Germline values: CDR1 DFQATT, CDR2 SNEGSKA (reference sequence).

The V call is TRBV7-2, the J call TRBJ2-1; TCRdb's D call of TRBD2 is untestable without DNA. The CDR3 spans 15 residues. Germline CDR1 is SGHTA and CDR2 is FQGNSA. CDR3 in amino acids: CASSLELAGGNEQFF.

The V and J genes are TRBV3-1 and TRBJ2-1; as DNA is missing, the TRBD2 call by TCRdb cannot be tested. The CDR3 length is 14 residues. Per the germline V gene, CDR1 is LGHDT and CDR2 is YNNKEL (reference sequence). The CDR3 spells CASRGGLADNEQFF.

The gene calls are TRBV11-1 and TRBJ2-1; TCRdb selects TRBD2, and the lack of DNA leaves this call unchecked. Germline V lookup: CDR1 SGHAT, CDR2 FQDESV (reference sequence). The length of the CDR3 is 17 residues. The CDR3 sequence: CASSSGHPGGDPRGQFF.

The gene calls are TRBV20-1 and TRBJ2-3; lacking DNA, the TRBD2 call made by TCRdb goes unchecked. Germline V lookup: CDR1 DFQATT, CDR2 SNEGSKA (reference sequence). CDR3 size: 16 residues. The CDR3 region is CSAQTGRGEHTDTQYF.

This chain links TRBV20-1 with TRBJ1-6; there is no DNA to check the TCRdb D call of TRBD1. The germline V gene encodes CDR1 DFQATT and CDR2 SNEGSKA (reference sequence). This CDR3 spans 15 amino acids. The CDR3: CSARDPGQGYSPLHF.

V and J are TRBV29-1 and TRBJ2-2; the D call from TCRdb, TRBD2, cannot be confirmed without DNA. Germline V gene data show CDR1 as SQVTM and CDR2 as ANQGSEA. The CDR3 consists of 15 residues. The chain's CDR3 is CSVKLAGGPSGELFF.

The genes are TRBV6-1 and TRBJ1-4; the D gene TCRdb calls, TRBD1, cannot be checked with no DNA. Germline lookup yields CDR1 MNHNS and CDR2 SASEGT. The CDR3 is 14 amino acids. The CDR3 loop reads CASTRTATNEKLFF.

The chain couples TRBV29-1 to TRBJ2-1; TCRdb picks TRBD2, but there is no DNA to check that call. The CDR3 has 16 amino acids. CDR1 is SQVTM, CDR2 ANQGSEA, per germline. CDR3 in amino acids: CSVAYTSGLTTSEQFF.

The rearrangement links TRBV5-1 to TRBJ2-7; TCRdb's D call, TRBD1, is unchecked because there is no DNA. The CDR3 has 13 residues. Per germline, CDR1 SGHRS and CDR2 YFSETQ. The chain's CDR3 is CASSSSGIYEQYF.

The gene calls are TRBV27 and TRBJ2-2; TCRdb's D gene call, TRBD1, goes unchecked for lack of DNA. Germline V gene data show CDR1 as MNHEY and CDR2 as SMNVEV (reference sequence). This CDR3 region has 16 residues. CDR3 region: CASSLSSGTLTGELFF.

The CDR3 here is CSATPGRYEQYF. The J gene is TRBJ2-7, the V gene TRBV20-1; TCRdb proposes TRBD1, but this gene call is untestable without DNA. The germline gives CDR1 DFQATT, CDR2 SNEGSKA (reference sequence). CDR3 length: 12 amino acids.

The chain carries TRBV5-5 and TRBJ2-1; checking the TCRdb D call of TRBD1 is not possible without DNA. The CDR3 totals 13 residues. CDR1 is SGHKS and CDR2 is YYEKEE in the germline V gene (reference sequence). CDR3 sequence: CASTGQGKDEQFF. Supplemented by reference TRBV5-5 and TRBJ2-1, the full variable domain reads DAGVTQSPTHLIKTRGQQVTLRCSPISGHKSVSWYQQVLGQGPQFIFQYYEKEERGRGNFPDRFSARQFPNYSSELNVNALLLGDSALYLCASTGQGKDEQFFGPGTRLTVL.

The chain is built from TRBV20-1 and TRBJ1-2; there is no DNA to check the TCRdb D call of TRBD1. Germline values: CDR1 DFQATT, CDR2 SNEGSKA (reference sequence). CDR3 size: 17 residues. This CDR3 reads CSARDSRAARANYGYTF.

The chain has TRBV6-1 and TRBJ2-1; TCRdb gives TRBD1 as the D gene, but with no DNA this cannot be confirmed. This CDR3 is built from 13 residues. Germline CDR1 reads MNHNS; CDR2 reads SASEGT. CDR3 sequence reads: CASSADSPVRQFF.

V usage is TRBV29-1 and J usage is TRBJ2-1; TCRdb proposes TRBD2, but this gene call is untestable without DNA. Per the germline V gene, CDR1 is SQVTM and CDR2 is ANQGSEA. The CDR3 consists of 13 residues. CDR3: CSVGVRGDNEQFF.

V usage is TRBV28 and J usage is TRBJ2-1. This CDR3 spans 15 amino acids. Germline CDR1 reads MDHEN; CDR2 reads SYDVKM. The CDR3 reads CASSPAGGTYNEQFF.

The V gene is TRBV18, the J gene TRBJ2-3; TCRdb proposes TRBD1, but this gene call is untestable without DNA. The germline CDR1 and CDR2 sequences are KGHSH and LQKENI. This CDR3 contains 15 residues. This chain's CDR3 is CASSPAGQGTDTQYF.